The 30 T cell receptor beta chains listed next were all sequenced from one sample in a study of shared clonotypes between healthy human individuals. Repertoires were generated with immunoSEQ multiplex PCR, while TCRdb's copy carries only in-frame clones and drops some. The data show millions of clones, with roughly 94% seen just once and approximately 0.13% held by the top ten. The sequencing input was naive CD4+ T cells sorted from blood. This sample's subset: CD45RA+ positively selected. These receptors were taken from a man between 18 and 35 years old in good health.

The rearrangement uses TRBV27 and TRBJ1-2; D possibly corresponds to TRBD1 (5 bases). Germline V gene lookup returns CDR1 MNHEY and CDR2 SMNVEV (reference sequence). The CDR3 runs 17 residues. The ends were cut back, 2 bases at V and 1 base at J, with 17 bases in the middle. Here the CDR3 reads CASSLPGNRLHNYGYTF. The CDR3 bases are TGTGCCAGCAGTTTACCCGGGAACAGGCTTCATAACTATGGCTACACCTTC.

The count of this clone is one. The chain carries TRBV6-6 and TRBJ1-2; 10 positions match TRBD1. CDR1 MNHNY and CDR2 SVGAGI come from the germline V gene (reference sequence). Trimming removed 4 bases from V and 6 bases from J; junction bases left unmatched: 5. The CDR3 runs to 14 residues. DNA for the CDR3: TGTGCCAGCAGTTTCGGGGACAGGGGCAATGGCTACACCTTC. Its protein product is CASSFGDRGNGYTF.

The rearrangement uses TRBV27 and TRBJ2-7; 11 bases are shared with TRBD1. The CDR3 spans 14 residues. From germline, CDR1 is MNHEY and CDR2 SMNVEV (reference sequence). The V gene end was trimmed by 5 bases and the J gene end by 7 bases; junction bases not matched to a gene: 7. CDR3: CASSTGQGAREQYF. The CDR3 DNA sequence: TGTGCCAGCAGTACAGGACAGGGGGCCCGGGAGCAGTACTTC.

This clone appeared once. The V call is TRBV30, the J call TRBJ1-1, with a possible D match to TRBD1 (5 bases). The germline V and J ends were trimmed by 0 bases and 3 bases, with 8 bases remaining between them. The CDR3 is made up of 13 amino acids. The germline CDR1 and CDR2 sequences are GTSNPN and SVGIG (reference sequence). The DNA of the CDR3 is TGTGCCTGGAGTGTATCAGGGTACACTGAAGCTTTCTTT. Residues: CAWSVSGYTEAFF. Combining the CDR3 with reference TRBV30 and TRBJ1-1 gives the whole variable domain SQTIHQWPATLVQPVGSPLSLECTVEGTSNPNLYWYRQAAGRGLQLLFYSVGIGQISSEVPQNLSASRPQDRQFILSSKKLLLSDSGFYLCAWSVSGYTEAFFGQGTRLTVV.

The rearrangement links TRBV6-5 to TRBJ1-1; no firm D call. From germline, CDR1 is MNHEY and CDR2 SVGAGI. The germline V and J ends were trimmed by 0 bases and 4 bases, with 12 bases remaining between them. This CDR3 spans 15 amino acids. Here the CDR3 reads CASSYSYEGRTEAFF. CDR3 bases: TGTGCCAGCAGTTACTCGTACGAGGGCCGCACTGAAGCTTTCTTT.

V is TRBV6-5 and J is TRBJ1-2; the D is unclear. The CDR3 covers 14 residues. The V gene's germline CDR1 is MNHEY and CDR2 SVGAGI. The V gene lost 0 bases and the J gene lost 8 bases, with 13 bases spanning the gap. The CDR3 DNA follows: TGTGCCAGCAGTTACTCGGCTGAAAGTTTGGGCTACACCTTC. It encodes CASSYSAESLGYTF.

V gene TRBV7-8 combines with J gene TRBJ1-1, with 8 bases fitting TRBD1. CDR1 SGHVS and CDR2 FQNEAQ come from the germline V gene. Germline trimming cut 0 bases from V and 7 bases from J; bases unmatched to any gene: 10. This CDR3 has 16 residues. DNA for the CDR3: TGTGCCAGCAGCTTAGCGCCAGGGGGCGCGGGTGGTGAAGCTTTCTTT. Amino acids: CASSLAPGGAGGEAFF. Full variable domain (remainder filled in from reference TRBV7-8 and TRBJ1-1): GAGVSQSPRYKVAKRGQDVALRCDPISGHVSLFWYQQALGQGPEFLTYFQNEAQLDKSGLPSDRFFAERPEGSVSTLKIQRTQQEDSAVYLCASSLAPGGAGGEAFFGQGTRLTVV.

V usage is TRBV7-9 and J usage is TRBJ1-6; 8 bases are shared with TRBD1. CDR3 size: 16 residues. CDR1 is SEHNR, CDR2 FQNEAQ, per germline (reference sequence). The J segment lost 6 bases and the V segment lost 0 bases, leaving 4 bases of the junction unmatched. CDR3 sequence (DNA): TGTGCCAGCAGCTTAGCAACTACAGGGGGTAATTCACCCCTCCACTTT. Translation gives CASSLATTGGNSPLHF.

The J gene is TRBJ1-2, the V gene TRBV4-2, with 9 bases aligning to TRBD1. J was trimmed by 4 bases and V by 2 bases; bases with no gene match: 5. The CDR3 totals 15 residues. Germline loops: CDR1 LGHNA, CDR2 YNFKEQ. CDR3 nucleotides: TGTGCCAGCAGCCAACCGGGACAGGGAATCTATGGCTACACCTTC. It is translated as CASSQPGQGIYGYTF.

The chain combines TRBV10-3 with TRBJ2-2, with D perhaps matching TRBD1 or TRBD2 (5 bases each). CDR3 length equals 15 residues. V lost 8 bases to trimming and J lost 7 bases, with 20 bases between them. From germline, CDR1 is ENHRY and CDR2 SYGVKD. Here the CDR3 reads CAIGNTVGAGGELFF. In nucleotides, the CDR3 is TGTGCCATCGGCAACACGGTCGGGGCGGGCGGGGAGCTGTTTTTT.

The chain recombines TRBV5-6 with TRBJ2-1, with a possible D match to TRBD2 (5 bases). CDR1 and CDR2 (germline): SGHDT, YYEEEE. The CDR3 loop spans 12 amino acids. V lost 5 bases, J lost 7 bases, and 10 bases lay in between. The DNA of the CDR3 is TGTGCCAGCAGTTTCTCGGGGAATGAGCAGTTCTTC. Translating gives CASSFSGNEQFF. Supplemented by reference TRBV5-6 and TRBJ2-1, the full variable domain reads DAGVTQSPTHLIKTRGQQVTLRCSPKSGHDTVSWYQQALGQGPQFIFQYYEEEERQRGNFPDRFSGHQFPNYSSELNVNALLLGDSALYLCASSFSGNEQFFGPGTRLTVL.

The chain has TRBV6-6 and TRBJ2-3; D remains unclear. Germline loops: CDR1 MNHNY, CDR2 SVGAGI (reference sequence). Between the trimmed V and J ends, which lost 2 bases and 0 bases, there was a span of 12 bases. CDR3 length equals 16 residues. The CDR3 DNA is TGTGCCAGCAGTTACCTGACATCCTCTAGCACAGATACGCAGTATTTT. Translated: CASSYLTSSSTDTQYF.

A note on this clone: Other DNA sequences in this specimen translate into the identical CDR3. The J gene is TRBJ2-7, the V gene TRBV18; 7 nucleotides agree with TRBD1. J was trimmed by 4 bases and V by 4 bases; bases with no gene match: 4. From germline, CDR1 is KGHSH and CDR2 LQKENI. The CDR3 is made up of 13 amino acids. CDR3 sequence: CASSLGQLYEQYF. DNA for the CDR3: TGTGCCAGCTCACTGGGACAGCTTTACGAGCAGTACTTC.

This rearrangement joins TRBV30 to TRBJ1-2; a possible D gene is TRBD1 (6 bases). The CDR3 contains 15 residues. The germline V and J ends were trimmed by 2 bases and 5 bases, with 18 bases remaining between them. Germline lookup yields CDR1 GTSNPN and CDR2 SVGIG (reference sequence). CDR3 region: CAWSRGGRQNYGYTF. The CDR3 nucleotides read TGTGCCTGGAGTCGGGGGGGCAGGCAAAATTATGGCTACACCTTC.

The chain combines TRBV30 with TRBJ2-6; D gene unclear. Trimming took 7 bases from V and 0 from J, leaving 13 bases between them. There are 15 residues in the CDR3. Germline-derived CDR1 and CDR2 are GTSNPN and SVGIG (reference sequence). CDR3 nucleotide sequence: TGTGCCTACCGACCCACAAGCTCTGGGGCCAACGTCCTGACTTTC. Encoded protein: CAYRPTSSGANVLTF.

The CDR3 sequence: CASSFRQGLYNEQFF. The DNA for the CDR3 is TGCGCCAGCAGCTTTAGGCAGGGCCTGTACAATGAGCAGTTCTTC. The V gene is TRBV5-1, the J gene TRBJ2-1; perhaps TRBD1 as D (5 bases). The length of the CDR3 is 15 residues. Germline CDR1 and CDR2: SGHRS and YFSETQ. Deletions cut 2 bases from V and 4 bases from J, with 13 bases between.

This clone was recorded once. This chain links TRBV20-1 with TRBJ2-1; D call uncertain. The germline V gene has CDR1 DFQATT and CDR2 SNEGSKA (reference sequence). Trimming removed 7 bases at V and 14 bases at J, with 18 bases between. The CDR3 is made up of 11 amino acids. The chain's CDR3 is CSERTGELEFF. The CDR3 DNA reads TGCAGTGAACGGACGGGCGAGTTGGAGTTCTTC.

The chain joins TRBV7-6 to TRBJ2-7; D is unresolved. The CDR3 contains 14 residues. CDR1 SGHVS and CDR2 FNYEAQ come from the germline V gene. Trimming removed 5 bases from V and 5 bases from J, with 16 bases in between. For the CDR3, the DNA is TGTGCCAGCAGCCCCGCGTCACAAGACCACGAGCAGTACTTC. This gives the protein CASSPASQDHEQYF.

This clone is a singleton in its sample. The CDR3 loop is CAWSDGTGPGRAFF. DNA of the CDR3: TGTGCCTGGAGCGATGGGACAGGGCCAGGAAGGGCTTTCTTT. This sequence joins TRBV30 and TRBJ1-1, with 9 bases aligning to TRBD1. Germline values: CDR1 GTSNPN, CDR2 SVGIG (reference sequence). This CDR3 region has 14 residues. V was clipped by 3 bases and J by 11 bases; unmatched bases: 13. Full variable domain (rest looked up from reference TRBV30 and TRBJ1-1): SQTIHQWPATLVQPVGSPLSLECTVEGTSNPNLYWYRQAAGRGLQLLFYSVGIGQISSEVPQNLSASRPQDRQFILSSKKLLLSDSGFYLCAWSDGTGPGRAFFGQGTRLTVV.

The genes are TRBV14 and TRBJ1-2; D possibly corresponds to TRBD1 (5 bases). The germline gives CDR1 SGHDN, CDR2 FVKESK. V shed 3 bases and J shed 2 bases, with 19 bases lying between them. The CDR3 is 17 amino acids. This CDR3 is CASSQGTLILYNYGYTF. CDR3 DNA sequence: TGTGCCAGCAGCCAGGGGACCCTAATACTATACAACTATGGCTACACCTTC. Using reference TRBV14 and TRBJ1-2 for the parts outside the CDR3, the full variable domain is EAGVTQFPSHSVIEKGQTVTLRCDPISGHDNLYWYRRVMGKEIKFLLHFVKESKQDESGMPNNRFLAERTGGTYSTLKVQPAELEDSGVYFCASSQGTLILYNYGYTFGSGTRLTVV.

This rearrangement joins TRBV15 to TRBJ1-2; no reliable D call. CDR3 length: 15 amino acids. Germline V CDR1 and CDR2: LNHNV, YYDKDF (reference sequence). The germline V and J ends were trimmed by 0 bases and 4 bases, with 12 bases remaining between them. The CDR3 sequence: CATSRDREWIYGYTF. CDR3 coding DNA: TGTGCCACCAGCAGAGATAGGGAGTGGATCTATGGCTACACCTTC.

V usage is TRBV5-1 and J usage is TRBJ2-1; 7 bases match TRBD1. Germline V gene data show CDR1 as SGHRS and CDR2 as YFSETQ. The CDR3 is made up of 15 amino acids. V shed 2 bases and J 3 bases; nucleotides not matched to a gene: 5. The CDR3 bases are TGCGCCAGCAGCTTCGATGGGACAGTCTACAATGAGCAGTTCTTC. The encoded protein is CASSFDGTVYNEQFF. The complete variable domain, with remaining parts taken from reference TRBV5-1 and TRBJ2-1, reads KAGVTQTPRYLIKTRGQQVTLSCSPISGHRSVSWYQQTPGQGLQFLFEYFSETQRNKGNFPGRFSGRQFSNSRSEMNVSTLELGDSALYLCASSFDGTVYNEQFFGPGTRLTVL.

The chain combines TRBV12-5 with TRBJ1-3; D unresolved. Deletions cut 3 bases from V and 1 base from J, with 10 bases between. The CDR3 runs to 15 residues. Germline CDR1 reads LGHNT; CDR2 reads FRNRAP. The CDR3 DNA reads TGTGCTAGTGGTTTCCCTGGCGGTTCTGGAAACACCATATATTTT. Translated: CASGFPGGSGNTIYF.

In its sample, this clone was seen once. The gene calls are TRBV2 and TRBJ2-7; possible D gene TRBD2, 6 bases. This CDR3 spans 14 amino acids. The germline V gene has CDR1 SNHLY and CDR2 FYNNEI. The V and J ends lost 5 bases and 1 base respectively, with 12 bases between them. The CDR3 DNA is TGTGCCAGCAGTTTGGGGGGAAGATCCTACGAGCAGTACTTC. It is translated as CASSLGGRSYEQYF.

The chain carries TRBV7-8 and TRBJ2-5, with 7 nucleotides matching TRBD1. Germline V gene data show CDR1 as SGHVS and CDR2 as FQNEAQ. V was pared by 2 bases and J by 5 bases, with 8 bases of the junction left unmatched. The CDR3 has 15 residues. The CDR3 here is CASSLRQGDSETQYF. For the CDR3, the DNA is TGTGCCAGCAGCTTACGGCAGGGGGATTCGGAGACCCAGTACTTC.

V is TRBV4-1 and J is TRBJ1-5; TRBD1 matches at 11 bases. The germline gives CDR1 MGHRA, CDR2 YSYEKL. V shed 5 bases, J shed 7 bases, and the junction held 10 bases outside the gene matches. This CDR3 region has 16 residues. This CDR3 is CASSKLPGQGGQPQHF. For the CDR3, the DNA is TGCGCCAGCAGCAAATTGCCGGGACAGGGGGGCCAGCCCCAGCATTTT.

The chain recombines TRBV11-2 with TRBJ2-7; tentatively, D is TRBD2 (6 bases). V was trimmed by 8 bases and J by 3 bases, leaving 14 bases between them. Germline V gene data show CDR1 as SGHAT and CDR2 as FQNNGV. The CDR3 consists of 13 residues. CDR3 loop: CASAGDLFYEQYF. CDR3 sequence (DNA): TGTGCCAGCGCCGGGGACTTATTCTACGAGCAGTACTTC. Complete variable domain (other parts from reference TRBV11-2 and TRBJ2-7): EAGVAQSPRYKIIEKRQSVAFWCNPISGHATLYWYQQILGQGPKLLIQFQNNGVVDDSQLPKDRFSAERLKGVDSTLKIQPAKLEDSAVYLCASAGDLFYEQYFGPGTRLTVT.

The J gene is TRBJ2-7, the V gene TRBV27, with TRBD2 matching over 14 bases. The CDR3 totals 19 residues. The trim removed 0 bases at V and 2 bases at J, leaving 9 bases unmatched. Germline V gene lookup returns CDR1 MNHEY and CDR2 SMNVEV (reference sequence). CDR3 nucleotide sequence: TGTGCCAGCAGTTTATCAGGGACTAGCGGGAGAAAAAAAACCTACGAGCAGTACTTC. Amino acid sequence: CASSLSGTSGRKKTYEQYF.

V usage is TRBV6-4 and J usage is TRBJ2-3; 10 bases map to TRBD2. V dropped 4 bases and J dropped 2; count of bases not matched to a gene: 6. CDR1 and CDR2 from the germline V gene are MRHNA and SNTAGT. This CDR3 is built from 16 residues. CDR3 in amino acids: CASSGLAGAPTDTQYF. For the CDR3, the DNA is TGTGCCAGCAGTGGTCTAGCGGGGGCACCCACAGATACGCAGTATTTT.

V usage is TRBV7-2 and J usage is TRBJ2-1; 14 nucleotides align to TRBD2. CDR3 size: 15 residues. Germline CDR1 SGHTA, CDR2 FQGNSA. With V trimmed by 5 bases and J by 9 bases, 6 bases remained unmatched. As DNA, the CDR3 is TGTGCCAGCAGCGCGACTAGCGGGAGGGCCGCTGAGCAGTTCTTC. Its translation: CASSATSGRAAEQFF.